This T cell receptor beta chain originates from a study of response to subunit inactivated influenza vaccine. The ends were cut back, 3 bases at V and 7 bases at J, with 15 bases in the middle. Germline V CDR1 and CDR2: SGHVS, FQNEAQ. The CDR3 loop spans 14 amino acids. TCRdb re-called the RT-PCR reads through MiXCR, storing one row per CDR3 protein. Of 600,000 to 850,000 distinct CDR3 sequences listed, approximately 15% were seen once; the top ten hold roughly 7.2%. The chain employs TRBV7-8 and TRBJ1-1; D is perhaps TRBD1 (5 bases). The sequence came from a man aged 50 to 60 who received an inactivated influenza vaccine. This material consisted of PBMCs from blood, taken about 14 days before vaccination. CDR3 protein: CASSLGLPGGEAFF. As DNA, the CDR3 is TGTGCCAGCAGCTTGGGACTTCCTGGTGGTGAAGCTTTCTTT.